The 29 T cell receptor beta chains reported below all come from one sample, sequenced in a study of CD8 T cells in Susac syndrome. Random hexamers were used to reverse transcribe roughly 0.45 to 1 ug of RNA. MiXCR, run by TCRdb on the immunoSEQ multiplex PCR reads, gives a single entry per CDR3 protein. The sample holds 80,000 or so distinct CDR3 sequences, more than 85% seen once. Specimen: CD4+ T cells from PBMCs. The receptors stem from a human donor with Susac syndrome.

J is TRBJ1-1 and V is TRBV6-1; a possible D gene is TRBD1 (6 bases). This CDR3 is 15 amino acids long. Germline CDR1 and CDR2: MNHNS and SASEGT. Trimming pared 4 bases from V and 0 bases from J, leaving 12 bases between. The CDR3 protein is CASSAGHHLNTEAFF. The CDR3 region has the DNA TGTGCCAGCAGTGCGGGACACCACTTGAACACTGAAGCTTTCTTT.

The chain has TRBV19 and TRBJ1-2; a weak D match, TRBD1 (6 bases). CDR1 and CDR2 from the germline V gene are LNHDA and SQIVND (reference sequence). The germline V and J ends were trimmed by 4 bases and 4 bases, with 22 bases remaining between them. The CDR3 has 17 residues. CDR3 region: CASSTGGAIVFSYGYTF. In DNA, the CDR3 is TGTGCCAGTAGTACCGGGGGGGCGATAGTCTTCTCCTATGGCTACACCTTC.

On this clonotype: One end of the junction varies from germline; a read error may be responsible. The V and J genes are TRBV18 and TRBJ2-5, with TRBD2 identical over 13 bases. There are 16 residues in the CDR3. Germline lookup yields CDR1 KGHSH and CDR2 LQKENI. The CDR3 region has the DNA TGTGCCAGCTCAAAAAGAACTAGCGGGGGGGAAGAAACCCAGTACTTC. Its protein is CASSKRTSGGEETQYF.

A single count supports this clonotype. The CDR3 reads CASSEAGYEQYF. The CDR3 DNA follows: TGTGCCAGCAGTGAAGCGGGCTACGAGCAGTACTTC. V is TRBV2 and J is TRBJ2-7; D remains unclear. The V gene's germline CDR1 is SNHLY and CDR2 FYNNEI. Trimming removed 0 bases at V and 3 bases at J, with 3 bases between. The CDR3 contains 12 residues.

The chain employs TRBV3-1 and TRBJ2-5; 14 bases agree with TRBD2. This CDR3 comprises 17 residues. Germline values: CDR1 LGHDT, CDR2 YNNKEL (reference sequence). The V gene end was trimmed by 3 bases and the J gene end by 10 bases; junction bases not matched to a gene: 13. The CDR3 loop reads CASSQPPGLAGEGGQYF. The DNA for the CDR3 is TGTGCCAGCAGCCAGCCCCCGGGACTAGCGGGGGAGGGGGGCCAGTACTTC.

The chain carries TRBV9 and TRBJ1-2, with a possible D match to TRBD1 (5 bases). CDR3 length: 16 residues. V was cut by 0 bases and J by 0 bases, with 12 bases left in between. Per germline, CDR1 SGDLS and CDR2 YYNGEE. The CDR3, as DNA: TGTGCCAGCAGCGTAGAGCCAGGGACTCCTAACTATGGCTACACCTTC. The encoded protein is CASSVEPGTPNYGYTF. The whole variable domain, remainder taken from reference TRBV9 and TRBJ1-2, is DSGVTQTPKHLITATGQRVTLRCSPRSGDLSVYWYQQSLDQGLQFLIQYYNGEERAKGNILERFSAQQFPDLHSELNLSSLELGDSALYFCASSVEPGTPNYGYTFGSGTRLTVV.

The CDR3: CASSSMTGTYEQYF. The CDR3 nucleotides read TGTGCCAGCAGCTCTATGACAGGAACCTACGAGCAGTACTTC. The rearrangement uses TRBV5-4 and TRBJ2-7; TRBD1 is a possible D gene (6 bases). Germline V lookup: CDR1 SGHNT, CDR2 YYREEE (reference sequence). This CDR3 region has 14 residues. Trimming stripped 3 bases from V and 2 bases from J, with 12 bases between.

The DNA of the CDR3 is TGTGCCAGCAGTCTACTAGCAGATTCCTCCTACGAGCAGTACTTC. Protein product: CASSLLADSSYEQYF. The chain is built from TRBV12-3 or TRBV12-4 and TRBJ2-7; possibly TRBD2 for D (6 bases). V was shortened by 5 bases and J by 0 bases, with 14 bases between the two germline ends. There are 15 residues in the CDR3.

The chain employs TRBV7-2 and TRBJ2-3, with TRBD2 matching over 7 bases. Germline V lookup: CDR1 SGHTA, CDR2 FQGNSA. V gave up 5 bases and J gave up 6 bases; unmatched junction bases: 14. CDR3 size: 16 residues. DNA for the CDR3: TGTGCCAGCAGCCCTAACAGCGGGAATGGATGGGATACGCAGTATTTT. Its protein is CASSPNSGNGWDTQYF.

The chain combines TRBV15 with TRBJ2-3; unclear D gene. The ends were cut back, 0 bases at V and 1 base at J, with 8 bases in the middle. The CDR3 loop spans 15 amino acids. Germline V gene data show CDR1 as LNHNV and CDR2 as YYDKDF (reference sequence). CDR3 sequence: CATSRDLAGTDTQYF. Written as DNA, the CDR3 is TGTGCCACCAGCAGAGATCTGGCAGGCACAGATACGCAGTATTTT.

The V and J genes are TRBV29-1 and TRBJ2-5; 11 nucleotides align to TRBD1. The CDR3 is made up of 15 amino acids. J gave up 7 bases and V 7 bases, and 14 bases lay outside the gene matches. Germline-derived CDR1 and CDR2 are SQVTM and ANQGSEA. The CDR3 region is CSARGYGTGGRTQYF. DNA for the CDR3: TGCAGCGCCCGAGGCTATGGGACAGGGGGACGGACCCAGTACTTC.

The gene calls are TRBV20-1 and TRBJ2-5, with TRBD2 matching 7 bases. The trim removed 2 bases at V and 0 bases at J, leaving 6 bases unmatched. CDR3 length: 15 residues. Looked up from germline, CDR1 is DFQATT and CDR2 is SNEGSKA (reference sequence). CDR3 residues: CSARNPLADQETQYF. The CDR3 DNA sequence: TGCAGTGCTAGAAATCCGCTAGCGGACCAAGAGACCCAGTACTTC.

V gene TRBV6-6 combines with J gene TRBJ1-2; D remains ambiguous. From germline, CDR1 is MNHNY and CDR2 SVGAGI (reference sequence). Trimming stripped 6 bases from V and 0 bases from J, with 8 bases between. The CDR3 runs to 13 residues. CDR3 in DNA: TGTGCCAGCAGCCGGGCGGCTAACTATGGCTACACCTTC. This encodes CASSRAANYGYTF.

This rearrangement joins TRBV24-1 to TRBJ2-1, with 8 bases matching TRBD1. The germline V gene encodes CDR1 KGHDR and CDR2 SFDVKD. This CDR3 contains 15 residues. V lost 8 bases and J lost 9; bases outside the gene matches: 14. CDR3 region: CATTGGQGIISEQFF. In nucleotides, the CDR3 is TGTGCCACCACAGGAGGACAGGGAATAATAAGTGAGCAGTTCTTC.

This clonotype was seen only once. V is TRBV12-3 or TRBV12-4 and J is TRBJ2-1; TRBD2 is a possible D gene (5 bases). This CDR3 region has 17 residues. The V end was cut by 2 bases, the J end by 9 bases, with 23 bases between. The chain's CDR3 is CASSLLWVALPSSEQFF. The CDR3 DNA reads TGTGCCAGCAGTTTACTCTGGGTAGCGCTTCCCTCGAGTGAGCAGTTCTTC.

This sequence joins TRBV7-2 and TRBJ2-7; D may correspond to TRBD1 or TRBD2 (5 bases each). Germline V lookup: CDR1 SGHTA, CDR2 FQGNSA. The V gene lost 5 bases and the J gene lost 9 bases, with 17 bases spanning the gap. There are 13 residues in the CDR3. The CDR3: CASSPAATEGQYF. CDR3 coding DNA: TGTGCCAGCAGCCCAGCCGCGACAGAGGGGCAGTACTTC.

The chain carries TRBV29-1 and TRBJ1-4; D not resolved. The V gene lost 6 bases and the J gene lost 7 bases, with 12 bases spanning the gap. Germline-derived CDR1 and CDR2 are SQVTM and ANQGSEA. The CDR3 has 12 amino acids. The CDR3 protein is CSVWRVGEKLFF. In DNA form, the CDR3 reads TGCAGCGTCTGGAGGGTGGGTGAAAAACTGTTTTTT.

The chain is built from TRBV28 and TRBJ1-5; D is unclear. Germline lookup yields CDR1 MDHEN and CDR2 SYDVKM. V was clipped by 4 bases and J by 5 bases, with 3 bases between them. This CDR3 has 11 amino acids. CDR3 protein: CASSSDQPQHF. The CDR3 DNA sequence: TGTGCCAGCAGTTCGGATCAGCCCCAGCATTTT.

Here the CDR3 reads CASARQGGPNEQFF. CDR3 sequence (DNA): TGTGCCAGCGCCCGACAGGGGGGCCCCAATGAGCAGTTCTTC. The V call is TRBV6-2 or TRBV6-3, the J call TRBJ2-1; 9 nucleotides match TRBD1. In germline, CDR1 is MNHEY, CDR2 SVGEGT. This CDR3 spans 14 amino acids. The ends lost 8 bases at V and 6 bases at J; junction bases unmatched: 8.

This clonotype was seen only once. This chain uses TRBV2 with TRBJ1-5; D unresolved. The CDR3 is 15 amino acids. Germline lookup yields CDR1 SNHLY and CDR2 FYNNEI. V was trimmed by 5 bases and J by 5 bases, leaving 16 bases between them. CDR3 protein: CASSSLSPRDQPQHF. In DNA, the CDR3 is TGTGCCAGCAGTAGTCTGTCTCCTCGCGATCAGCCCCAGCATTTT.

This clonotype has a single count. V usage is TRBV6-5 and J usage is TRBJ2-3; 7 bases agree with TRBD2. This CDR3 is 16 amino acids long. In germline, CDR1 is MNHEY, CDR2 SVGAGI. Trimming at V came to 6 bases and at J to 0 bases, leaving 9 bases not matched to a gene. The CDR3 loop reads CASSRGGTASTDTQYF. Here the CDR3 DNA reads TGTGCCAGCAGCCGCGGGGGAACTGCTAGCACAGATACGCAGTATTTT.

The chain joins TRBV12-3 or TRBV12-4 to TRBJ2-3, with unresolved D. V was shortened by 7 bases and J by 0 bases, with 11 bases between the two germline ends. The CDR3 length is 14 residues. The CDR3 DNA is TGTGCCAGCAAACATGGATCCAGCACAGATACGCAGTATTTT. Translation: CASKHGSSTDTQYF.

This sequence joins TRBV7-3 and TRBJ2-3; D gene ambiguous. Trimming removed 5 bases at V and 5 bases at J, with 8 bases between. Germline V gives CDR1 SGHTA, CDR2 FQGTGA. The CDR3 is 12 residues long. CDR3: CASSNVGDTQYF. CDR3 DNA sequence: TGTGCCAGCAGCAACGTCGGAGATACGCAGTATTTT.

The chain combines TRBV20-1 with TRBJ1-2; D remains ambiguous. CDR3 length: 14 residues. Trimming took 2 bases from V and 10 from J, leaving 20 bases between them. Germline V gene data show CDR1 as DFQATT and CDR2 as SNEGSKA (reference sequence). The CDR3 here is CSARPRQGRQNYTF. In DNA, the CDR3 is TGCAGTGCTAGACCTAGACAAGGACGGCAAAACTACACCTTC.

The chain carries TRBV20-1 and TRBJ2-2, with a weak D call TRBD1 (5 bases). Trimming took 1 base from V and 3 from J, leaving 18 bases between them. This CDR3 comprises 17 residues. Germline V gene sequence: CDR1 DFQATT, CDR2 SNEGSKA (reference sequence). The CDR3 reads CSARGSDRRPDTGELFF. CDR3 sequence (DNA): TGCAGTGCTAGAGGTTCCGACAGACGGCCCGACACCGGGGAGCTGTTTTTT.

This rearrangement joins TRBV10-3 to TRBJ2-7; no clear D gene. Germline loops: CDR1 ENHRY, CDR2 SYGVKD. The V gene lost 7 bases and the J gene lost 2 bases, with 18 bases spanning the gap. The CDR3 length is 15 residues. In DNA, the CDR3 is TGTGCCATCAAAATGGGCCCCAGTATAGCCTACGAGCAGTACTTC. This sequence encodes CAIKMGPSIAYEQYF.

The chain couples TRBV12-3 or TRBV12-4 to TRBJ2-7; no reliable D call. V shed 6 bases and J shed 0 bases, with 15 bases lying between them. The CDR3 length is 15 residues. DNA of the CDR3: TGTGCCAGCAGATCCCTCGAAGGGTTCTCCTACGAGCAGTACTTC. This gives the protein CASRSLEGFSYEQYF.

The table lists this clonotype with a count of one. The genes are TRBV6-4 and TRBJ2-1, with 8 nucleotides matching TRBD1. Germline V gene sequence: CDR1 MRHNA, CDR2 SNTAGT. The trim removed 5 bases at V and 5 bases at J, leaving 5 bases unmatched. This CDR3 comprises 14 residues. CDR3 DNA: TGTGCCAGCAGTCAGGACAGGGAAAACAATGAGCAGTTCTTC. Its translation: CASSQDRENNEQFF.

The chain links TRBV7-2 to TRBJ2-1; TRBD2 aligns across 11 bases. The CDR3 has 15 amino acids. V trimming: 5 bases; J trimming: 6 bases; junction bases outside the gene matches: 6. CDR1 and CDR2 from the germline V gene are SGHTA and FQGNSA. The CDR3 DNA follows: TGTGCCAGCAGCCGCTCCGGGACTAGCGGCAATGAGCAGTTCTTC. Translation gives CASSRSGTSGNEQFF.